This TCR beta chain was observed in a study of blood T cell repertoires in COVID-19. In the study overall: Sample material is recorded as cDNA or gDNA derived from T cells, B-cell-depleted T cells, or PBMCs.

Trimming cost V 2 bases and J 0 bases; bases outside gene matches: 7. There are 19 residues in the CDR3. The germline V gene encodes CDR1 MDHEN and CDR2 SYDVKM. TCRdb's copy holds only in-frame clones and misses some; the assay was immunoSEQ multiplex PCR. Of about 240,000 clones in the sample, around 82% were seen once. The TCR comes from a woman in her 40s who had been exposed to COVID-19. The rearrangement uses TRBV28 and TRBJ2-6, with TRBD1 matching 10 bases. The material sequenced was PBMCs or T cells enriched from blood (not recorded which). The CDR3 region is CASSLPPGQGNSGANVLTF. CDR3 DNA: TGTGCCAGCAGTTTACCCCCGGGACAGGGGAACTCTGGGGCCAACGTCCTGACTTTC. The variable domain in full, completed from reference TRBV28 and TRBJ2-6, reads DVKVTQSSRYLVKRTGEKVFLECVQDMDHENMFWYRQDPGLGLRLIYFSYDVKMKEKGDIPEGYSVSREKKERFSLILESASTNQTSMYLCASSLPPGQGNSGANVLTFGAGSRLTVL.